The rows below give T cell receptor beta chains drawn from one sample of a study of blood T cell repertoires in COVID-19. Sequencing used immunoSEQ multiplex PCR; TCRdb keeps in-frame clones, though not all of them. This table holds over 65,000 clones, roughly 90% found once. The sequencing sample was made of peripheral blood. These receptors all stem from a woman older than 75 with acute or convalescent COVID-19. The CDR3 runs from the conserved cysteine through the conserved F or W. D genes are given only for firm matches. A row's size may be missing; if present it is once, few, many or a size class.

cdr3_nt cdr3_aa j_call v_call d_call clone_size
TGTGCCAGCAGTTTTCCGCCGGAGAATGAAAAACTGTTTTTT CASSFPPENEKLFF TRBJ1-4 TRBV28 - -
TGTGCCAGCACAGCGTCCACCACAGATACGCAGTATTTT CASTASTTDTQYF TRBJ2-3 TRBV7-9 - -
TGTGCCAGCAGTTTATTCCTAGCGGGAGTCTACGAGCAGTACTTC CASSLFLAGVYEQYF TRBJ2-7 TRBV27 TRBD2 -
TGTGCCAGCAGCTTGAGGGATTCAGGGACTCGAAACACCATATATTTT CASSLRDSGTRNTIYF TRBJ1-3 TRBV5-4 - -
TGTGCCAGCAGCCAAGTGGCTAGTCCTTGGGAGCAGTACTTC CASSQVASPWEQYF TRBJ2-7 TRBV3-1/TRBV3-2 - -
TGTGCCAGCGTGCAGGGCGATATTAACTCCTACGAGCAGTACTTC CASVQGDINSYEQYF TRBJ2-7 TRBV6-5 - few
TGTGCCAGCTCACCATACAACAGGGCTAACTATGGCTACACCTTC CASSPYNRANYGYTF TRBJ1-2 TRBV18 - -
TGTGCCAGCAGCTCCAGAAGACTAGTTGTAACAGATACGCAGTATTTT CASSSRRLVVTDTQYF TRBJ2-3 TRBV7-9 - -
TGTGCCAGCAGCTTGAGGCAGGGGGCTAGCGAGCAGTACTTC CASSLRQGASEQYF TRBJ2-7 TRBV5-5 TRBD1 -
TGTGCCAGCAGATGGACAGGGGGTGGCTACACCTTC CASRWTGGGYTF TRBJ1-2 TRBV2 TRBD1 -
TGCAGTGCCAGACCAGTTATGGGCTACACCTTC CSARPVMGYTF TRBJ1-2 TRBV20-1 - -
TGTGCCAGCTCACCACGGGGGGGCAGGAACACTGAAGCTTTCTTT CASSPRGGRNTEAFF TRBJ1-1 TRBV18 - -
TGTGCCAGCTCACTAAATAGAGACACTGAAGCTTTCTTT CASSLNRDTEAFF TRBJ1-1 TRBV18 - -
TGTGCCAGCAATCGGCAGGGCCCTAATTCACCCCTCCACTTT CASNRQGPNSPLHF TRBJ1-6 TRBV27 - -
TGTGCCAGTAGTTCCCCCCAAGGAGCGGTAGATACGCAGTATTTT CASSSPQGAVDTQYF TRBJ2-3 TRBV19 - -
TGTGCCATCAGGTCAGGGGGCGCTGAGCCCCAGCATTTT CAIRSGGAEPQHF TRBJ1-5 TRBV10-3 TRBD1 -
TGTGCCAGCAGCAGTACCCGGGACAGCAATGAAAAACTGTTTTTT CASSSTRDSNEKLFF TRBJ1-4 TRBV5-4 TRBD1 -
TGTGCCAGCACCCAAAGCGGGAACACTGAAGCTTTCTTT CASTQSGNTEAFF TRBJ1-1 TRBV3-1/TRBV3-2 - once
TGTGCCAGTAGTAACCGGGACAGAAATCAGCCCCAGCATTTT CASSNRDRNQPQHF TRBJ1-5 TRBV19 TRBD1 -
TGTGCCAGCAGCTTGGATGGAGGGACGGGCAATCAGCCCCAGCATTTT CASSLDGGTGNQPQHF TRBJ1-5 TRBV5-4 - -
TGTGCCAGCAGCTTATCGTTGGGGTTAGGGGTAGGCTACGAGCAGTACTTC CASSLSLGLGVGYEQYF TRBJ2-7 TRBV5-5 - -
TGTGCCACCAGTGATTGGGACACTTACGAGCAGTACTTC CATSDWDTYEQYF TRBJ2-7 TRBV24-1 - once
TGTGCCAGCAGTGAAGCCCATTCATACAATGAGCAGTTCTTC CASSEAHSYNEQFF TRBJ2-1 TRBV2 - -
TGTGCCAGCAACCTCCCAGGGGGTAGCTCCTACAATGAGCAGTTCTTC CASNLPGGSSYNEQFF TRBJ2-1 TRBV5-8 TRBD1 once
TGTGCCAGCAGCTCCGGGACACTTACATTTGAAAAACTGTTTTTT CASSSGTLTFEKLFF TRBJ1-4 TRBV7-9 - -
TGTGCCAGCAGCTACGACTTAACCGGGACAGATGGCTACACCTTC CASSYDLTGTDGYTF TRBJ1-2 TRBV5-4 TRBD1 -
TGTGCCAGTAGTATTGGAGGGGGCATAAACATTCAGTACTTC CASSIGGGINIQYF TRBJ2-4 TRBV19 - -
TGTGCCAGCAGAAGACAGGGGGCTTCACCCCTCCACTTT CASRRQGASPLHF TRBJ1-6 TRBV6-5 TRBD1 -
TGTGCCAGCAGCATAGGACAGGCAACGACTAACTATGGCTACACCTTC CASSIGQATTNYGYTF TRBJ1-2 TRBV7-2 TRBD1 -
TGTGCCAGCAGCCTCCGGGACTCCGGTGAGCAGTTCTTC CASSLRDSGEQFF TRBJ2-1 TRBV3-1/TRBV3-2 - -
TGTGCCAGCAGCCAGGTAAAAGGTAGGACAAGCGATCAGCCCCAGCATTTT CASSQVKGRTSDQPQHF TRBJ1-5 TRBV4-2 - -
TGTGCCAGCAGCCAAAGATGGGGAGGACTCCAGTACAATGAGCAGTTCTTC CASSQRWGGLQYNEQFF TRBJ2-1 TRBV3-1/TRBV3-2 - once
TGTGCCAGCACTGATTGGGGGACTAGGGGTAGCTACGAGCAGTACTTC CASTDWGTRGSYEQYF TRBJ2-7 TRBV6-1 TRBD2 -
TGTGCCAGCAGCTCCGGACTAGCGTCCGCCAATGAGCAGTTCTTC CASSSGLASANEQFF TRBJ2-1 TRBV11-2 TRBD2 -
TGTGCCACCAGCAGAGATAGCGGAGGAAGTTGGGAGACCCAGTACTTC CATSRDSGGSWETQYF TRBJ2-5 TRBV15 - -
TGCGCCAGCAGCTTGGTGTTGGGCACCCAAGAGACCCAGTACTTC CASSLVLGTQETQYF TRBJ2-5 TRBV5-1 - -